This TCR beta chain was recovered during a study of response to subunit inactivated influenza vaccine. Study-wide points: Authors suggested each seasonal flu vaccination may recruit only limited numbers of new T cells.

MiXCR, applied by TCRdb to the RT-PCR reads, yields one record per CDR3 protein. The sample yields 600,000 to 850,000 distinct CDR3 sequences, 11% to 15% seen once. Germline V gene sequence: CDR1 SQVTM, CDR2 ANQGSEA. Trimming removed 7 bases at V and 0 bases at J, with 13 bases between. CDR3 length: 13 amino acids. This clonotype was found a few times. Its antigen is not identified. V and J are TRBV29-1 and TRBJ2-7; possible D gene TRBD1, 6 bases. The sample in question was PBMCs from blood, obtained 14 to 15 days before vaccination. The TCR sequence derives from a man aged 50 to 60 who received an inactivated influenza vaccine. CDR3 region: CSGVQGGSYEQYF. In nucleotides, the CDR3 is TGCAGCGGCGTACAAGGGGGCTCCTACGAGCAGTACTTC.